This T cell receptor beta chain was documented in a study of blood T cell repertoires in COVID-19. Study-wide background: Spain, Italy and the United States supplied samples that represented acute and convalescent COVID-19. PBMCs, B-cell-depleted T cells, or T cells provided the cDNA or gDNA that made up the material.

This clone was recorded a few times. Study processing details: Quantification of nucleated cells was approximated via reference gene primer amplification. Here immunoSEQ multiplex PCR was the method, and the copy in TCRdb shows in-frame clones only, minus some. The V and J calls and clone size come from that table; D and trimming were worked out from the DNA. The sample carries 50,000 to 75,000 clones, roughly 80% recorded once. This receptor was taken from a woman aged 45-60 years with active or convalescent COVID-19. The sample consisted of peripheral blood.

The CDR3 loop is CATSRGGQGQETQYF. Written as DNA, the CDR3 is TGTGCCACCAGCAGGGGGGGGCAGGGACAAGAGACCCAGTACTTC. The rearrangement links TRBV15 to TRBJ2-5, with D possibly TRBD2 on 7 matching bases. The CDR3 is 15 amino acids. V was shortened by 3 bases and J by 2 bases, with 13 bases between the two germline ends. Germline V gene data show CDR1 as LNHNV and CDR2 as YYDKDF (reference sequence).